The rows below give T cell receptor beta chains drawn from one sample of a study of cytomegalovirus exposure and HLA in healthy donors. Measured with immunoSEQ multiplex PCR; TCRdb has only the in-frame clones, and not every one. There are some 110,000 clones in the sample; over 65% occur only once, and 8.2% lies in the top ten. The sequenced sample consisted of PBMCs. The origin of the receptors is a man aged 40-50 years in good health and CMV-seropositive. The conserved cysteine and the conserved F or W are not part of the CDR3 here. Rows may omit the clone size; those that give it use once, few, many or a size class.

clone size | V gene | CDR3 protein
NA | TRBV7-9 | ASSPGTSGSANEQF
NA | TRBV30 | AWGVGATNEKLF
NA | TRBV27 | ASSLNGRGSYNEQF
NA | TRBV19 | ASSIGSGANGLT
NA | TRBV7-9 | ASSLGGLIGQLNTQY
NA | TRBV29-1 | SVWGPDEKLF
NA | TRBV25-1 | ASSEVTGVSGANGLT
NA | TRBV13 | ASSRYAGGGGNEQF
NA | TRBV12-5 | ASGLVSSPDREHSYNEQF
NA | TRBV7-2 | ASSLSGETQY
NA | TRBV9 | ASSVVSGFTGELF
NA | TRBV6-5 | ASSYGQVVLDEQF
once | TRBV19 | ASSLLPREGQNEQF
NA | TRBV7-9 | ASSLGTPNTEAF
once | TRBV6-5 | ASSSPGQGSGYT
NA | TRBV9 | ASQEAANTEAF
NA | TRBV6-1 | ASYGQSNTGELF
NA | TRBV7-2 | ASSAASGRAYEQY
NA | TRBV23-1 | ASSQRPDRVLNTEAF
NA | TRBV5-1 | ASSSDRGGETQY
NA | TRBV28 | ASSSGGNYEQY
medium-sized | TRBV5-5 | ASSPEVVSGTYNEQF
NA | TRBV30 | AWSVRGEAF
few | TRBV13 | ASSIDSGTGNSPLH
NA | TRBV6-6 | ASSSGQGDKNIQY
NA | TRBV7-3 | ASSFKAGGYNEQF
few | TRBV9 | ASSPDPHRGAKQY
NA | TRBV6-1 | ASSEIASGGMYQETQY